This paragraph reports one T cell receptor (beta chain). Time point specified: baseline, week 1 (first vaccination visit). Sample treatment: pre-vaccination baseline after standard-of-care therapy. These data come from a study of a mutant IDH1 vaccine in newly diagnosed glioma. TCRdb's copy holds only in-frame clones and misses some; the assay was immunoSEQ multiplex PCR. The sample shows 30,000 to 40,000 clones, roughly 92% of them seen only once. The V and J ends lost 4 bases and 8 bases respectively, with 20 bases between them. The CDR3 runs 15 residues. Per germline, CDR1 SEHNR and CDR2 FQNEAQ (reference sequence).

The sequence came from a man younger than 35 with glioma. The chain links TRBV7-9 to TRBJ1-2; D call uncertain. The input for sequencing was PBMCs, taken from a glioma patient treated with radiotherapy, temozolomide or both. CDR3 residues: CASSSTIGRSGGYTF. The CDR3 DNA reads TGTGCCAGCAGCTCGACGATCGGCCGGTCGGGCGGCTACACCTTC.